These 22 T cell receptor beta chains came from one sample sequenced in a study of Graves' ophthalmopathy and Graves' hyperthyroidism. Researchers took RNA transcripts and amplified TCR beta CDR3 regions from them. Investigators did first-round RT-PCR with HTBI primers, then second-round multiplex PCR. TCRdb re-called the multiplex PCR reads through MiXCR, storing one row per CDR3 protein. This repertoire shows around 400,000 distinct CDR3 sequences, under 25% found once; its top ten account for approximately 3.2%. Sequences were obtained from peripheral blood. The receptors shown here come from a young woman with stable Graves' hyperthyroidism.

This clonotype was recorded at least ten times. The J gene is TRBJ1-5, the V gene TRBV4-1; 8 nucleotides line up with TRBD1. Per the germline V gene, CDR1 is MGHRA and CDR2 is YSYEKL. V lost 4 bases to trimming and J lost 6 bases; unmatched junction nucleotides: 5. The CDR3 is made up of 14 amino acids. The CDR3 DNA reads TGCGCCAGCAGCCTCGACAGGGGATCTCAGCCCCAGCATTTT. Amino acids: CASSLDRGSQPQHF.

This clonotype was counted ten times or more. V usage is TRBV6-1 and J usage is TRBJ2-7; 7 nucleotides align to TRBD1. V gave up 7 bases and J gave up 2 bases; unmatched junction bases: 8. This CDR3 spans 14 amino acids. Germline CDR1 and CDR2: MNHNS and SASEGT. CDR3 residues: CASKLQGSAYEQYF. CDR3 sequence (DNA): TGTGCCAGCAAATTACAGGGGTCGGCCTACGAGCAGTACTTC.

This clonotype showed up many times. The chain recombines TRBV27 with TRBJ1-1, with 7 nucleotides matching TRBD1. Per the germline V gene, CDR1 is MNHEY and CDR2 is SMNVEV (reference sequence). The V segment lost 6 bases and the J segment 8 bases; nucleotides outside the gene matches: 12. The CDR3 covers 14 residues. DNA of the CDR3: TGTGCCAGCAGCCCTGGGACAGACGTGGGGGAAGCTTTCTTT. Amino acids: CASSPGTDVGEAFF.

At least ten counts were recorded for this clonotype. The rearrangement joins TRBV11-2 to TRBJ1-1, with TRBD1 matching 9 bases. V dropped 5 bases and J dropped 4; count of bases not matched to a gene: 14. This CDR3 is 17 amino acids long. Germline CDR1 SGHAT, CDR2 FQNNGV. CDR3 nucleotides: TGTGCCAGCAGCGACGGGACAGGGCTCGGAGGGAGCACTGAAGCTTTCTTT. Its protein product is CASSDGTGLGGSTEAFF.

The CDR3: CASRLGFHPGQSNTGELFF. CDR3 bases: TGTGCCAGCAGACTAGGATTCCACCCGGGACAGTCGAACACCGGGGAGCTGTTTTTT. The chain uses TRBV11-2 and TRBJ2-2; 7 bases are a match to TRBD1. From germline, CDR1 is SGHAT and CDR2 FQNNGV. The trim removed 6 bases at V and 0 bases at J, leaving 16 bases unmatched. This CDR3 has 19 residues.

This clonotype was picked up many times. The DNA of the CDR3 is TGTGCCAGCAGTGCCAGAGCAGGCGGGGACGAGCAGTACTTC. Translation gives CASSARAGGDEQYF. This chain joins TRBV25-1 and TRBJ2-7; D might be TRBD2 (6 bases). Looked up from germline, CDR1 is MGHDK and CDR2 is SYGVNS. Trimming took 4 bases from V and 5 from J, leaving 15 bases between them. The CDR3 consists of 14 residues.

The chain links TRBV28 to TRBJ2-2; TRBD2 agrees at 8 bases. The CDR3 has 16 residues. CDR1 and CDR2 (germline): MDHEN, SYDVKM. The V gene end was trimmed by 5 bases and the J gene end by 0 bases; junction bases not matched to a gene: 5. The CDR3 region is CASSPVAGTNTGELFF. CDR3 DNA: TGTGCCAGCAGTCCGGTAGCGGGAACGAACACCGGGGAGCTGTTTTTT.

This clonotype appeared many times. Here the CDR3 omits its conserved ending phenylalanine or tryptophan, so a read error is the likely source. No DNA is shown, since the ends of the CDR3 on it are uncertain; the CDR3 is the one TCRdb lists. The CDR3 here is CASSLPTPSM. V and J are TRBV28 and TRBJ2-7. Looked up from germline, CDR1 is MDHEN and CDR2 is SYDVKM. From its first to its last residue, the CDR3 has 10 amino acids.

This clonotype was observed a few times. The V and J genes are TRBV12-3 or TRBV12-4 and TRBJ2-1, with D maybe TRBD2 (5 bases). V was clipped by 0 bases and J by 0 bases, with 12 bases between them. The CDR3 extends over 17 amino acids. The CDR3 spells CASSLARRASSYNEQFF. The CDR3 DNA reads TGTGCCAGCAGTTTAGCGAGGCGGGCTAGCTCCTACAATGAGCAGTTCTTC.

At least ten counts were recorded for this clonotype. V usage is TRBV6-5 and J usage is TRBJ1-2; 7 bases align to TRBD1. CDR1 MNHEY and CDR2 SVGAGI come from the germline V gene. The CDR3 is 14 residues long. V shed 3 bases, J shed 2 bases, and the junction held 3 bases outside the gene matches. The DNA for the CDR3 is TGTGCCAGCAGTTATAAGGACAGGAACTATGGCTACACCTTC. This codes for CASSYKDRNYGYTF.

This clonotype came up many times. V is TRBV28 and J is TRBJ1-5; 7 bases line up with TRBD1. Germline assignment: CDR1 MDHEN and CDR2 SYDVKM. The V segment lost 2 bases and the J segment 5 bases; nucleotides outside the gene matches: 6. This CDR3 is 15 amino acids long. CDR3 in amino acids: CASSLDPGGDQPQHF. The CDR3 DNA reads as TGTGCCAGCAGTTTAGATCCAGGGGGGGATCAGCCCCAGCATTTT.

The chain links TRBV12-3 or TRBV12-4 to TRBJ2-7; TRBD1 agrees at 10 bases. This CDR3 comprises 13 residues. Unmatched junction bases numbered 4, after V lost 4 bases and J lost 7 bases. The CDR3 bases are TGTGCCAGCAGTTCCGGGACAGGGGCAGAGCAGTACTTC. Its translation: CASSSGTGAEQYF.

In its sample, this clonotype was seen once. The chain employs TRBV5-1 and TRBJ2-5; D possibly corresponds to TRBD2 (5 bases). Looked up from germline, CDR1 is SGHRS and CDR2 is YFSETQ. V lost 4 bases and J lost 0, with 13 bases in between. The CDR3 totals 15 residues. CDR3 loop: CASSALLGYQETQYF. The CDR3 region has the DNA TGCGCCAGCAGCGCCCTACTAGGTTACCAAGAGACCCAGTACTTC.

This clonotype was observed once. This chain joins TRBV12-3 or TRBV12-4 and TRBJ2-2, with D possibly matching TRBD1 (5 bases). V was shortened by 3 bases and J by 4 bases, with 12 bases between the two germline ends. The CDR3 runs to 15 residues. The CDR3 protein is CASSFHQGGTGELFF. The CDR3, as DNA: TGTGCCAGCAGTTTTCATCAGGGTGGCACCGGGGAGCTGTTTTTT.

Many counts were recorded for this clonotype. The chain uses TRBV11-2 and TRBJ1-1; D may be TRBD1 (6 bases). Germline values: CDR1 SGHAT, CDR2 FQNNGV. The CDR3 contains 15 residues. V shed 1 base and J shed 4 bases, with 13 bases lying between them. In DNA form, the CDR3 reads TGTGCCAGCAGCTTAGGTCCAACAGGGTCCACTGAAGCTTTCTTT. Translated, it gives CASSLGPTGSTEAFF.

This clonotype was found many times. This chain links TRBV12-3 or TRBV12-4 with TRBJ1-1; a possible D gene is TRBD1 (6 bases). V shed 7 bases and J shed 0 bases, with 12 bases lying between them. The CDR3 totals 14 residues. CDR3 sequence (DNA): TGTGCCAGCAAAACCCAGGGGATGAACACTGAAGCTTTCTTT. Protein sequence: CASKTQGMNTEAFF.

This clonotype was recorded many times. V and J are TRBV20-1 and TRBJ2-7; 7 bases line up with TRBD2. The junction had 5 bases not matched to a gene; V was cut back by 6 bases and J by 0 bases. Germline CDR1 DFQATT, CDR2 SNEGSKA (reference sequence). CDR3 size: 13 residues. The CDR3 reads CSANGGSSYEQYF. As DNA, the CDR3 is TGCAGTGCAAACGGCGGGAGCTCCTACGAGCAGTACTTC.

This clonotype was seen many times. The chain couples TRBV7-9 to TRBJ1-3; the D is unclear. V dropped 5 bases and J dropped 7 bases, with 6 bases sitting between them. The CDR3 runs to 11 residues. Germline CDR1 and CDR2: SEHNR and FQNEAQ (reference sequence). CDR3 residues: CASSAWNTIYF. Written as DNA, the CDR3 is TGTGCCAGCAGCGCGTGGAACACCATATATTTT.

This clonotype has ten or more counts. The chain has TRBV10-3 and TRBJ1-3; D is unclear. Trimming shortened V by 4 bases and J by 0 bases, and 10 bases separated the two germline ends. CDR3 length: 15 amino acids. CDR1 and CDR2 (germline): ENHRY, SYGVKD. CDR3 in amino acids: CAISVGSGSGNTIYF. The CDR3 coding sequence is TGTGCCATCAGTGTAGGATCGGGCTCTGGAAACACCATATATTTT.

This clonotype showed up many times. The rearrangement links TRBV7-2 to TRBJ1-1; a possible D gene is TRBD1 (6 bases). The ends were cut back, 5 bases at V and 4 bases at J, with 17 bases in the middle. CDR1 is SGHTA and CDR2 is FQGNSA in the germline V gene. CDR3 length: 15 residues. The CDR3 loop is CASSPRQVGSTEAFF. The CDR3 DNA is TGTGCCAGCAGCCCACGACAGGTGGGGAGCACTGAAGCTTTCTTT.

This clonotype was counted at least ten times. V and J are TRBV7-2 and TRBJ2-5, with TRBD2 as a possible D gene (5 bases). CDR3 length: 13 residues. V was pared by 3 bases and J by 4 bases, with 9 bases between. Germline V gives CDR1 SGHTA, CDR2 FQGNSA. CDR3 nucleotide sequence: TGTGCCAGCAGCTTTTGGGAGTTAGAGACCCAGTACTTC. Encoded protein: CASSFWELETQYF.

This clonotype was detected ten times or more. The chain has TRBV6-2 or TRBV6-3 and TRBJ2-7; 11 bases are a match to TRBD2. The CDR3 contains 15 residues. CDR1 is MNHEY and CDR2 is SVGEGT in the germline V gene. Trimming cost V 6 bases and J 6 bases; bases outside gene matches: 10. The CDR3 spells CASSLLGTSGGEQYF. CDR3 bases: TGTGCCAGCAGCCTCCTTGGGACTAGCGGAGGCGAGCAGTACTTC.